This T cell receptor (beta chain) is from a study of T cell changes during pregnancy in multiple sclerosis (dated by TCRdb to the late 2010s). Study-level background: The study examined how the T cell repertoire changed over the course of pregnancy in women with multiple sclerosis.

The library was obtained by the immunoSEQ multiplex PCR assay. This immuneACCESS table, as held by TCRdb, lists in-frame sequences with V and J called but not all clones. Of the missing ones, under half trace to an unresolved V gene in checked studies; the others have no known cause. This sample gives around 100,000 clones in total; around 93% of them show up just once. The top ten hold around 0.9% of the sample. Unmatched junction bases come to 11, with V trimmed by 3 bases and J by 3 bases. For CDR1 and CDR2, the germline V gene lists SNHLY and FYNNEI. Spanning cysteine to phenylalanine, the CDR3 consists of 16 amino acids. Kept here is only the CDR3 DNA, which spans 48 bases and is read in frame from base 1. Points on this clone: Its antigen is currently not known. Base-call qualities are not available, and no considerably larger clone is one nucleotide away.

This TCR came from a female donor with multiple sclerosis, enrolled in a pregnancy study. The input for sequencing was peripheral blood, taken before pregnancy. This sequence uses TRBV2 and TRBJ2-7; 7 middle bases align to TRBD2. The bases are TGTGCCAGCAGTGATTCCGGGAGGAACATTGGCTACGAGCAGTACTTC. The resulting protein is CASSDSGRNIGYEQYF.